This is a list of T cell receptor beta chains from one sample in a study of blood T cells in healthy people across ages. TCRdb analysed the 5' RACE reads with MiXCR anew, one entry per CDR3 protein. Of about 750,000 distinct CDR3 sequences listed, roughly 53% are singletons. The sequencing sample was made of blood. Receptors originate from an elderly man in good health. Each CDR3 is given with its conserved first and last residue. The D gene is left open where the match is weak. A clone size is listed for some rows: how often the clone was seen (once, few, many), or a class if it is expanded.

>TRBJ1-4|TRBD1|-|TRBV12-3/TRBV12-4
TGTGCCAGCAGTTTTTCACCGCGGACAGGGAGGCTGTTTTTT
CASSFSPRTGRLFF
>TRBJ2-5|-|few|TRBV7-6
TGTGCCAGCAGCCCCTGGGTGGGTACCCTCCGGGAGCAGTACTTC
CASSPWVGTLREQYF
>TRBJ2-3|TRBD1|few|TRBV7-9
TGTGCCAGCAGCTTAGGACAGGGGGCGGATACAGATACGCAGTATTTT
CASSLGQGADTDTQYF
>TRBJ2-1|TRBD2|few|TRBV29-1
TGCAGCGTCTTTGGGACGGGACTAGCGGGAGGCTCCACCTACAATGAGCAGTTCTTC
CSVFGTGLAGGSTYNEQFF
>TRBJ2-7|-|-|TRBV18
TGTGCCAGCTCACCCGGAAGGGACCACTTTTACGAGCAGTACTTC
CASSPGRDHFYEQYF
>TRBJ1-6|-|-|TRBV28
TGTGCCAGCAGCCAGGGAGGCTCCTATAATTCACCCCTCCACTTT
CASSQGGSYNSPLHF
>TRBJ2-1|TRBD1|few|TRBV20-1
TGCAGTGCCAACTACGGGACAGGGATGTACAATGAGCAGTTCTTC
CSANYGTGMYNEQFF
>TRBJ1-2|TRBD1|-|TRBV6-5
TGTGCCAGCACCCCCGGGACAGCCGTCTATGGCTACACCTTC
CASTPGTAVYGYTF
>TRBJ2-1|TRBD2|-|TRBV10-3
TGTGCCATCAGTGAGTCCGGGGGGATCGGCCATGAGCAGTTCTTC
CAISESGGIGHEQFF
>TRBJ1-2|TRBD1|-|TRBV9
TGTGCCAGCAGCCCCAGAGACAGGGGGAACAACTATGGCTACACCTTC
CASSPRDRGNNYGYTF
>TRBJ2-3|-|once|TRBV10-3
TGTGCCACCACCGCCGGACAACGTTCTACAGATACGCAGTATTTT
CATTAGQRSTDTQYF
>TRBJ2-3|-|-|TRBV24-1
TGTGCCACCGCAACTAGGAACAGGGAGTTCACAGATACGCAGTATTTT
CATATRNREFTDTQYF
>TRBJ2-1|-|few|TRBV7-9
TGTGCCAGCAGCTTAGTATCTAGGAGGTCGGGCAATGAGCAGTTCTTC
CASSLVSRRSGNEQFF
>TRBJ2-7|-|few|TRBV7-9
TGTGCCAGCAGCTTAAGGGGGGGCGGAAAATCCTACGAGCAGTACTTC
CASSLRGGGKSYEQYF
>TRBJ1-1|-|once|TRBV27
TGTGCCAGCAGAATAGGGGGATTCGCTGAAGCTTTCTTT
CASRIGGFAEAFF
>TRBJ2-1|-|-|TRBV5-5
TGTGCCAGCAGCCCCGCCCTTCCATACAATGAGCAGTTCTTC
CASSPALPYNEQFF
>TRBJ2-7|TRBD2|-|TRBV20-1
TGCAGTGCTAAGACACTAGCGGGGGAATTCGAGCAGTACTTC
CSAKTLAGEFEQYF
>TRBJ2-1|TRBD2|-|TRBV11-1
TGTGCCAGCAGCCTGATAGCGGGAGAAGGTAGTGAGCAGTTCTTC
CASSLIAGEGSEQFF
>TRBJ2-2|-|once|TRBV9
TGTGCCAGCAGCGTAGACCCCGCGGCAGGGGGGACCGGGGAGCTGTTTTTT
CASSVDPAAGGTGELFF
>TRBJ2-7|-|-|TRBV6-2/TRBV6-3
TGTGCCAGCAGTTACTCCCGCGGCGAGCAGTACTTC
CASSYSRGEQYF
>TRBJ1-1|-|-|TRBV11-2
TGTGCCAGCAGCTCCACTCCCGGAATGCAAGCTTTCTTT
CASSSTPGMQAFF
>TRBJ2-5|TRBD2|few|TRBV29-1
TGCAGCGTTGTAGGGACTAGCGGGAGGACGGAGACCCAGTACTTC
CSVVGTSGRTETQYF
>TRBJ2-1|-|-|TRBV7-3
TGTGCCAGCAGCTCAGGGCTGGTGAGTGAGCAGTTCTTC
CASSSGLVSEQFF